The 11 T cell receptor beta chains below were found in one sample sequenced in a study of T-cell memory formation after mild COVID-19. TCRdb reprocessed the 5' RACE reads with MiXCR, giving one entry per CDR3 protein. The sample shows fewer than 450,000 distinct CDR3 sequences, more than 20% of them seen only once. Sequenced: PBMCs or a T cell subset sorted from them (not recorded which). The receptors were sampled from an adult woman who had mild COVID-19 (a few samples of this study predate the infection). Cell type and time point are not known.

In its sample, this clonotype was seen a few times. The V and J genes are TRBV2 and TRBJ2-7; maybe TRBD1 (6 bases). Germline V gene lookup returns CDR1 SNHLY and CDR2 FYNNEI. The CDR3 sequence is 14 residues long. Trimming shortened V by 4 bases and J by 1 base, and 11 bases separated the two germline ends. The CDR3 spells CASSGDTSSYEQYF. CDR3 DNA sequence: TGTGCCAGCAGTGGGGACACCAGTTCCTACGAGCAGTACTTC.

The CDR3: CASNLPGQRSSEQYF. The CDR3 nucleotides are TGTGCCAGCAACCTTCCGGGACAGAGGTCCAGCGAGCAGTACTTC. The rearrangement links TRBV2 to TRBJ2-7, with 7 nucleotides matching TRBD1. After removal of 7 bases from V and 6 bases from J, the junction contained 15 bases not matched to a gene. Per the germline V gene, CDR1 is SNHLY and CDR2 is FYNNEI. The CDR3 consists of 15 residues.

Written as DNA, the CDR3 is TGTGCCAGCAGCTTAAGCGGTGTCGATGAGCAGTTCTTC. Its protein is CASSLSGVDEQFF. The chain links TRBV7-9 to TRBJ2-1, with D tentatively TRBD2 (5 bases). V was cut by 2 bases and J by 8 bases, with 10 bases left in between. The CDR3 covers 13 residues. Germline V gene sequence: CDR1 SEHNR, CDR2 FQNEAQ (reference sequence).

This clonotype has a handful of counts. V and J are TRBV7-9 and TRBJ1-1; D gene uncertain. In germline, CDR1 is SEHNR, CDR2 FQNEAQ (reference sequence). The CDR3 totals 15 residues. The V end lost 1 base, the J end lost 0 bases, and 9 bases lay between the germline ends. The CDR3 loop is CASSLVVEMNTEAFF. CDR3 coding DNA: TGTGCCAGCAGCTTAGTAGTAGAGATGAACACTGAAGCTTTCTTT.

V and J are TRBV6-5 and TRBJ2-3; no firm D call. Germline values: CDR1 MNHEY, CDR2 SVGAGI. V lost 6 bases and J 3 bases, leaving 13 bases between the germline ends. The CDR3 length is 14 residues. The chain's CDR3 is CASRAEQLTDTQYF. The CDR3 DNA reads TGTGCCAGCAGGGCAGAACAGCTTACAGATACGCAGTATTTT.

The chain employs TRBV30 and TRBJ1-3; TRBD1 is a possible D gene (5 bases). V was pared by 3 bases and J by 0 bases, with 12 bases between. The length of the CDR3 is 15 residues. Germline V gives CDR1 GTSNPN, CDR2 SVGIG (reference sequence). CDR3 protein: CAWSAGQISGNTIYF. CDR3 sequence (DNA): TGTGCCTGGAGCGCGGGGCAGATCTCTGGAAACACCATATATTTT.

DNA of the CDR3: TGTGCCTGGAGTGTCCCGGGGTTATATGGCTACACCTTC. It encodes CAWSVPGLYGYTF. The chain joins TRBV30 to TRBJ1-2; D is unresolved. The CDR3 extends over 13 amino acids. Trimming removed 0 bases from V and 5 bases from J, with 10 bases in between. The germline CDR1 and CDR2 sequences are GTSNPN and SVGIG (reference sequence).

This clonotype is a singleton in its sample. The DNA for the CDR3 is TGTGCCAGCAGGATAGGGACTAGCGGGAGCACAGATACGCAGTATTTT. Amino acid sequence: CASRIGTSGSTDTQYF. The chain couples TRBV12-3 or TRBV12-4 to TRBJ2-3; 12 bases agree with TRBD2. CDR3 length equals 16 residues. The V segment lost 6 bases and the J segment 0 bases; nucleotides outside the gene matches: 4.

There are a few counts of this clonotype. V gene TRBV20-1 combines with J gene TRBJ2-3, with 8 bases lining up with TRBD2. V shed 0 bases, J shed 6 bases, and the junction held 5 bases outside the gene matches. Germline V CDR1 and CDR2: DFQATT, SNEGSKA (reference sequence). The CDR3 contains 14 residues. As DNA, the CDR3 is TGCAGTGCTAGAGATCCCGGGGGGGGTGATACGCAGTATTTT. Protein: CSARDPGGGDTQYF.

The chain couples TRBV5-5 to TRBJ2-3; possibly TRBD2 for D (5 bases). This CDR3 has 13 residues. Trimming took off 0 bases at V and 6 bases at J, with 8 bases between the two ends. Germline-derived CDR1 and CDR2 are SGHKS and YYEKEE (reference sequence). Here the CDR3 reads CASSLDRGDTQYF. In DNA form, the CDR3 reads TGTGCCAGCAGCTTGGACCGAGGGGATACGCAGTATTTT.

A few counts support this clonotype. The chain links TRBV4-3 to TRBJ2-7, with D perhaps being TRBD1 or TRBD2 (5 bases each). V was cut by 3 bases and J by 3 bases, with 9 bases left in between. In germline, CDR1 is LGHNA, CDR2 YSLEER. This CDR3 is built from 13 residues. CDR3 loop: CASSQGVNYEQYF. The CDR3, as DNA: TGCGCCAGCAGCCAGGGGGTTAACTACGAGCAGTACTTC.